This TCR beta chain is drawn from a study of early T cells in non-severe SARS-CoV-2 infection. Across the whole study: Chains were not paired, and sequencing was done on bulk RNA from unsorted whole blood.

Study-level findings and limits: Matching results from VDJdb favored anti-spike CD8 responses, leaving private and CD4 specificities undetected.

A remark on this clonotype: The antigen is unknown. Lacking the conserved final phenylalanine or tryptophan, this CDR3 likely reflects a read error.

Researchers attached unique molecular identifiers to individual cDNA molecules. Using its own MiXCR run on the 5' RACE reads, TCRdb lists one record per CDR3 protein. The table has approximately 90,000 distinct CDR3 sequences, about 12% seen once. This CDR3 comprises 15 residues. Trimming at V came to 5 bases and at J to 2 bases, leaving 8 bases not matched to a gene. CDR1 and CDR2 from the germline V gene are SGHTA and FQGTGA. The sequences come from whole blood, collected at baseline. The gene calls are TRBV7-3 and TRBJ2-5; TRBD2 aligns across 7 bases. This sequence originates from an adult who was a healthcare worker with PCR-confirmed SARS-CoV-2 infection or an uninfected control (not recorded which). The CDR3 sequence is CASSLTGRIQETQYL. CDR3 bases: TGTGCCAGCAGCCTGACCGGGAGGATTCAAGAGACCCAGTACCTC.